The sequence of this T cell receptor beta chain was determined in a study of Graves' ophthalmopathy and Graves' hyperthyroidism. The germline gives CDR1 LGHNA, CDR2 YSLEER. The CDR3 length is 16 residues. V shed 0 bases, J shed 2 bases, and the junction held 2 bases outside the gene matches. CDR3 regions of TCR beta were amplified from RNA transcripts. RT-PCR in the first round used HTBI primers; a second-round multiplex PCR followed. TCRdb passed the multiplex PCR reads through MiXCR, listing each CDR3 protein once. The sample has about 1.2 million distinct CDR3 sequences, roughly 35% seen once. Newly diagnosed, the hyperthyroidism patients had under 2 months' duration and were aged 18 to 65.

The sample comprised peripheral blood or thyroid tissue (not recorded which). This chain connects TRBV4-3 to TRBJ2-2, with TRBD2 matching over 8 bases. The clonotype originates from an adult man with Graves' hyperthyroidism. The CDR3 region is CASSQDTSGNTGELFF. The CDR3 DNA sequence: TGCGCCAGCAGCCAAGATACTAGCGGAAACACCGGGGAGCTGTTTTTT.